This is a list of T cell receptor beta chains from one sample in a study of cytomegalovirus exposure and HLA in healthy donors. The protocol was immunoSEQ multiplex PCR, while the TCRdb copy is restricted to in-frame clones and leaves out a portion. The sample has tens of thousands of clones; 78% are singletons. Sequencing used PBMCs. Source of these receptors: a man aged 40-49 years in good health and CMV-seronegative. CDR3s include the opening cysteine and the closing phenylalanine or tryptophan. The order of the fields is V gene, clone size, J gene, D gene, CDR3 protein, CDR3 DNA. The D gene is left open where the match is weak. Size is stated for part of the rows, as once, few or many counts, or as a class when the clone is expanded.

v_gene: TRBV7-9; abundance: NA; j_gene: TRBJ2-3; d_gene: TRBD2; CDR3aa: CASSALAGAPTDTQYF; CDR3nt: TGTGCCAGCAGCGCACTAGCGGGGGCCCCCACAGATACGCAGTATTTT
v_gene: TRBV5-4; abundance: NA; j_gene: TRBJ1-1; d_gene: TRBD1; CDR3aa: CASSLGLTGVNTEAFF; CDR3nt: TGTGCCAGCAGCTTGGGGTTGACAGGGGTGAACACTGAAGCTTTCTTT
v_gene: TRBV6-1; abundance: NA; j_gene: TRBJ1-6; d_gene: NA; CDR3aa: CASSEMLEDSPLHF; CDR3nt: TGTGCCAGCAGTGAAATGCTCGAGGATTCACCCCTCCACTTT
v_gene: TRBV28; abundance: NA; j_gene: TRBJ2-5; d_gene: TRBD2; CDR3aa: CATTSGVQETQYF; CDR3nt: TGTGCGACGACTAGCGGGGTCCAAGAGACCCAGTACTTC
v_gene: TRBV7-3; abundance: NA; j_gene: TRBJ2-7; d_gene: NA; CDR3aa: CASSLQGLEENEQYF; CDR3nt: TGTGCCAGCAGCTTACAGGGTCTGGAAGAAAACGAGCAGTACTTC
v_gene: TRBV7-8; abundance: NA; j_gene: TRBJ2-3; d_gene: TRBD1; CDR3aa: CASSSTPGQGVDTQYF; CDR3nt: TGTGCCAGCAGCTCTACCCCGGGACAGGGGGTGGATACGCAGTATTTT
v_gene: TRBV27; abundance: NA; j_gene: TRBJ2-4; d_gene: TRBD2; CDR3aa: CASSILAGEAKNIQYF; CDR3nt: TGTGCCAGCAGTATACTAGCGGGGGAAGCCAAAAACATTCAGTACTTC
v_gene: TRBV7-2; abundance: NA; j_gene: TRBJ2-2; d_gene: TRBD1; CDR3aa: CASSGRGSTGELFF; CDR3nt: TGTGCCAGCAGTGGCAGGGGGTCCACCGGGGAGCTGTTTTTT
v_gene: TRBV25-1; abundance: few; j_gene: TRBJ2-1; d_gene: NA; CDR3aa: CASSPRRGAERGNEQFF; CDR3nt: TGTGCCAGCAGTCCGAGGCGTGGTGCAGAGAGGGGGAATGAGCAGTTCTTC
v_gene: TRBV28; abundance: NA; j_gene: TRBJ2-7; d_gene: NA; CDR3aa: CASSAPQLRYEQYF; CDR3nt: TGTGCCAGCAGCGCCCCCCAACTTCGATACGAGCAGTACTTC
v_gene: TRBV5-4; abundance: NA; j_gene: TRBJ2-2; d_gene: TRBD2; CDR3aa: CASSTYRTSGTGELFF; CDR3nt: TGTGCCAGCAGCACGTACCGGACTAGCGGTACCGGGGAGCTGTTTTTT
v_gene: TRBV5-5; abundance: NA; j_gene: TRBJ2-1; d_gene: TRBD2; CDR3aa: CASWLAGVEEQFF; CDR3nt: TGTGCCAGCTGGCTAGCGGGAGTTGAGGAGCAGTTCTTC
v_gene: TRBV5-1; abundance: NA; j_gene: TRBJ2-7; d_gene: TRBD2; CDR3aa: CASSGTSGPRDEQYF; CDR3nt: TGCGCCAGCAGCGGGACTAGCGGTCCAAGGGACGAGCAGTACTTC
v_gene: TRBV28; abundance: NA; j_gene: TRBJ1-5; d_gene: NA; CDR3aa: CVSRSNSNQPQHF; CDR3nt: TGTGTCAGCAGGAGTAACAGCAATCAGCCCCAGCATTTT
v_gene: TRBV19; abundance: NA; j_gene: TRBJ1-5; d_gene: NA; CDR3aa: CASRPQVNQPQHF; CDR3nt: TGTGCCAGTAGACCTCAGGTCAATCAGCCCCAGCATTTT
v_gene: TRBV6-5; abundance: NA; j_gene: TRBJ2-3; d_gene: NA; CDR3aa: CASSYGIAGTDTQYF; CDR3nt: TGTGCCAGCAGTTACGGGATAGCGGGCACAGATACGCAGTATTTT
v_gene: TRBV27; abundance: once; j_gene: TRBJ1-2; d_gene: NA; CDR3aa: CASRGRGSSGYTF; CDR3nt: TGTGCCAGCCGTGGACGGGGGTCTTCTGGCTACACCTTC
v_gene: TRBV7-2; abundance: NA; j_gene: TRBJ2-5; d_gene: TRBD2; CDR3aa: CASSSLGTSGRQETQYF; CDR3nt: TGTGCCAGCAGCTCCCTGGGGACTAGCGGGAGACAAGAGACCCAGTACTTC
v_gene: TRBV5-6; abundance: NA; j_gene: TRBJ2-1; d_gene: TRBD1; CDR3aa: CASSLARQGDNEQFF; CDR3nt: TGTGCCAGCAGCTTGGCCCGACAGGGGGACAATGAGCAGTTCTTC
v_gene: TRBV6-5; abundance: NA; j_gene: TRBJ2-7; d_gene: TRBD1; CDR3aa: CASSETGEWDEQYF; CDR3nt: TGTGCCAGCAGTGAAACAGGGGAATGGGACGAGCAGTACTTC
v_gene: TRBV15; abundance: NA; j_gene: TRBJ1-4; d_gene: NA; CDR3aa: CATSRVAGGFEKLFF; CDR3nt: TGTGCCACCAGCAGAGTGGCGGGAGGGTTTGAAAAACTGTTTTTT
v_gene: TRBV11-1; abundance: NA; j_gene: TRBJ2-3; d_gene: TRBD2; CDR3aa: CASSSSGGHSDTQYF; CDR3nt: TGTGCCAGCAGCTCTAGCGGGGGGCATTCTGATACGCAGTATTTT
v_gene: TRBV28; abundance: NA; j_gene: TRBJ2-6; d_gene: TRBD1; CDR3aa: CAIGGQGAYSGANVLTF; CDR3nt: TGTGCCATCGGGGGACAGGGGGCCTACTCTGGGGCCAACGTCCTGACTTTC
v_gene: TRBV28; abundance: NA; j_gene: TRBJ1-5; d_gene: NA; CDR3aa: CASSPPSNQPQHF; CDR3nt: TGTGCCAGCAGCCCTCCTAGCAATCAGCCCCAGCATTTT
v_gene: TRBV6-6; abundance: few; j_gene: TRBJ1-2; d_gene: NA; CDR3aa: CASSLEFGYTF; CDR3nt: TGTGCCAGCAGCCTGGAGTTTGGCTACACCTTC